One sample yielded the 5 T cell receptor beta chains listed below, sequenced in a study of shared clonotypes between healthy human individuals. CD45RO-negative, CCR7-selected cells formed the naive CD8 fraction, which excluded terminally differentiated effector memory CD45RA+ cells. TCRdb's table, derived via immunoSEQ multiplex PCR, lists solely in-frame clones and lacks some. The repertoire holds 750,000 to 1,000,000 clones, with over 90% as singletons. Sequencing used naive CD8+ T cells sorted from blood. The receptors derive from a man aged 25 to 40 in good health.

The rearrangement uses TRBV7-8 and TRBJ2-3; 8 bases map to TRBD2. V lost 5 bases and J lost 0; bases outside the gene matches: 7. The CDR3 is made up of 16 amino acids. Germline CDR1 and CDR2: SGHVS and FQNEAQ. The CDR3 DNA is TGTGCCAGCAGCATCATTATAGCGGGGAGCACAGATACGCAGTATTTT. Protein product: CASSIIIAGSTDTQYF.

J is TRBJ2-5 and V is TRBV5-4; 12 bases line up with TRBD2. The CDR3 is made up of 18 amino acids. With 4 bases clipped from V and 5 bases from J, the junction kept 15 bases outside the gene matches. In germline, CDR1 is SGHNT, CDR2 YYREEE (reference sequence). The CDR3 region is CASSLGGPSGRAGETQYF. The CDR3 DNA follows: TGTGCCAGCAGCCTTGGTGGGCCTAGCGGGAGGGCGGGGGAGACCCAGTACTTC.

This clone appeared a single time. The genes are TRBV5-4 and TRBJ2-3, with TRBD2 identical over 11 bases. The CDR3 loop spans 17 amino acids. After removal of 5 bases from V and 2 bases from J, the junction contained 10 bases not matched to a gene. In germline, CDR1 is SGHNT, CDR2 YYREEE (reference sequence). The CDR3 DNA reads TGTGCCAGCAGTTCCGGGACTAGCGGAGCCCTCACAGATACGCAGTATTTT. Protein sequence: CASSSGTSGALTDTQYF.

This clone has just a few counts. The rearrangement uses TRBV13 and TRBJ2-1; 13 nucleotides align to TRBD2. The CDR3 loop spans 18 amino acids. V shed 4 bases, J shed 9 bases, and the junction held 15 bases outside the gene matches. CDR1 PRHDT and CDR2 FYEKMQ come from the germline V gene (reference sequence). For the CDR3, the DNA is TGTGCCAGCAGCTCGGAGACTAGCGGGAGGTTATGGTTGGGTGAGCAGTTCTTC. Its translation: CASSSETSGRLWLGEQFF.

The chain combines TRBV27 with TRBJ2-7, with 12 bases identical to TRBD2. The CDR3 sequence is 16 residues long. The germline V gene encodes CDR1 MNHEY and CDR2 SMNVEV (reference sequence). With 4 bases clipped from V and 5 bases from J, the junction kept 9 bases outside the gene matches. CDR3 sequence (DNA): TGTGCCAGCAGTTCGACTAGCGGGAGACCCGGCGACGAGCAGTACTTC. It encodes CASSSTSGRPGDEQYF.